These 17 T cell receptor beta chains came from one sample sequenced in a study of blood T cell repertoires in COVID-19. Sequenced by immunoSEQ multiplex PCR; TCRdb stores in-frame clones only, minus some. The table lists under 300,000 clones, 90% to 95% of them singletons. Material: PBMCs or T cells enriched from blood (not recorded which). Receptors were obtained from a woman aged 18-35 years who had recovered from COVID-19.

The DNA of the CDR3 is TGCGCCAGCAGTGAGGGAAGCGGGAGGGCCAATGAGCAGTTCTTC. Translated, it gives CASSEGSGRANEQFF. The chain couples TRBV10-1 to TRBJ2-1, with 10 bases matching TRBD2. V lost 2 bases to trimming and J lost 6 bases; unmatched junction nucleotides: 4. Germline CDR1 WNHNN, CDR2 SYGVQD (reference sequence). The CDR3 totals 15 residues.

The V gene is TRBV27, the J gene TRBJ2-3, with 9 bases matching TRBD2. V gave up 5 bases and J gave up 2 bases; unmatched junction bases: 8. The CDR3 covers 16 residues. The V gene's germline CDR1 is MNHEY and CDR2 SMNVEV (reference sequence). Written as DNA, the CDR3 is TGTGCCAGCAGTAAAGGACTAGCGAAGTACACAGATACGCAGTATTTT. It codes for CASSKGLAKYTDTQYF.

V is TRBV27 and J is TRBJ2-5, with 8 bases that match TRBD1. With 5 bases clipped from V and 5 bases from J, the junction kept 10 bases outside the gene matches. The CDR3 has 15 residues. Germline V CDR1 and CDR2: MNHEY, SMNVEV (reference sequence). CDR3 amino acids: CASSAWTGRQETQYF. For the CDR3, the DNA is TGTGCCAGCAGTGCCTGGACAGGGAGGCAGGAGACCCAGTACTTC.

The chain has TRBV27 and TRBJ1-2; D perhaps matches TRBD1 (6 bases). Per germline, CDR1 MNHEY and CDR2 SMNVEV (reference sequence). This CDR3 region has 14 residues. With 5 bases removed from V and 8 bases from J, the gap between germline ends came to 18 bases. The CDR3: CASSLRGGAGGYTF. The DNA for the CDR3 is TGTGCCAGCAGTCTCCGCGGGGGGGCTGGGGGCTACACCTTC.

This chain joins TRBV9 and TRBJ2-6; 8 positions match TRBD1. The V gene's germline CDR1 is SGDLS and CDR2 YYNGEE. There are 18 residues in the CDR3. With V trimmed by 2 bases and J by 0 bases, 7 bases remained unmatched. The CDR3 coding sequence is TGTGCCAGCAGCGTCGGTGGGGGACAGGTCTCTGGGGCCAACGTCCTGACTTTC. Translated, it gives CASSVGGGQVSGANVLTF.

The CDR3 here is CASSPGQGPMNTEAFF. CDR3 nucleotides: TGTGCCAGCAGCCCGGGACAGGGGCCCATGAACACTGAAGCTTTCTTT. This chain joins TRBV11-2 and TRBJ1-1; 10 positions agree with TRBD1. This CDR3 contains 16 residues. The J segment lost 0 bases and the V segment lost 5 bases, leaving 6 bases of the junction unmatched. The germline CDR1 and CDR2 sequences are SGHAT and FQNNGV.

The chain recombines TRBV28 with TRBJ2-1; TRBD1 matches 8 bases. The CDR3 runs to 12 residues. Trimming at V came to 8 bases and at J to 7 bases, leaving 4 bases not matched to a gene. Germline V gene data show CDR1 as MDHEN and CDR2 as SYDVKM. CDR3 DNA: TGTGCCAGCGGACAGGGATGGAATGAGCAGTTCTTC. As protein: CASGQGWNEQFF.

This chain uses TRBV1 with TRBJ1-5; TRBD1 reflects the table's D call only, with no check against the DNA. TRBV1 constitutes a pseudogene. The CDR3 totals 24 residues. CDR3 sequence: CTSSQLATGQGDPGRAYSNQPQHF. CDR3 DNA: TGCACCAGCAGCCAACTCGCCACGGGACAGGGCGACCCCGGCCGTGCGTATAGCAATCAGCCCCAGCATTTT.

The chain joins TRBV9 to TRBJ2-1; no clear D. The CDR3 consists of 15 residues. Germline V gene sequence: CDR1 SGDLS, CDR2 YYNGEE. V was trimmed by 2 bases and J by 6 bases, leaving 15 bases between them. CDR3 in amino acids: CASSVLGANVNEQFF. CDR3 DNA: TGTGCCAGCAGCGTCCTAGGTGCCAATGTCAATGAGCAGTTCTTC.

CDR3 protein: CASSQVGAGVYGYTF. The CDR3 bases are TGTGCCAGCAGCCAAGTAGGGGCTGGGGTCTATGGCTACACCTTC. This chain joins TRBV3-1 (or the pseudogene TRBV3-2) and TRBJ1-2, with a weak D call TRBD1 (5 bases). The V and J ends lost 1 base and 4 bases respectively, with 13 bases between them. The length of the CDR3 is 15 residues. Per germline, CDR1 LGHDT and CDR2 YNNKEL (reference sequence).

The rearrangement joins TRBV25-1 to TRBJ2-1; D might be TRBD2 (5 bases). V was pared by 5 bases and J by 6 bases, with 11 bases between. Looked up from germline, CDR1 is MGHDK and CDR2 is SYGVNS. The CDR3 has 13 residues. CDR3 in DNA: TGTGCCAGCAGTCTGGGGAGCCTCAATGAGCAGTTCTTC. It translates to CASSLGSLNEQFF.

The chain recombines TRBV5-1 with TRBJ2-1; 11 bases line up with TRBD2. Germline V gene lookup returns CDR1 SGHRS and CDR2 YFSETQ. The CDR3 runs 15 residues. The junction had 5 bases not matched to a gene; V was cut back by 3 bases and J by 6 bases. In DNA, the CDR3 is TGCGCCAGCAGCTACAATAGCGGGGGGGTCAATGAGCAGTTCTTC. Its protein product is CASSYNSGGVNEQFF.

The chain carries TRBV7-3 and TRBJ2-5; 11 bases line up with TRBD2. CDR3 length equals 14 residues. Germline CDR1 SGHTA, CDR2 FQGTGA. The V gene end was trimmed by 5 bases and the J gene end by 5 bases; junction bases not matched to a gene: 4. The CDR3 reads CASSPSSGGETQYF. CDR3 sequence (DNA): TGTGCCAGCAGCCCATCTAGCGGGGGGGAGACCCAGTACTTC.

V usage is TRBV15 and J usage is TRBJ1-3; unclear D gene. The V gene lost 7 bases and the J gene lost 1 base, with 14 bases spanning the gap. Germline V gene lookup returns CDR1 LNHNV and CDR2 YYDKDF (reference sequence). The CDR3 covers 15 residues. CDR3 sequence: CATTQRSGSGNTIYF. The CDR3 DNA sequence: TGTGCCACCACTCAGAGAAGCGGTTCTGGAAACACCATATATTTT.

This clone was seen a handful of times. The chain uses TRBV10-2 and TRBJ1-1, with a tentative D call TRBD1 (5 bases). Deletions cut 1 base from V and 3 bases from J, with 12 bases between. Germline loops: CDR1 WSHSY, CDR2 SAAADI. There are 15 residues in the CDR3. The CDR3 spells CASSEFQGYYTEAFF. The CDR3 DNA follows: TGCGCCAGCAGTGAGTTTCAGGGATATTACACTGAAGCTTTCTTT.

This clone was observed a single time. This rearrangement joins TRBV27 to TRBJ2-2, with D maybe TRBD1 (5 bases). Germline lookup yields CDR1 MNHEY and CDR2 SMNVEV (reference sequence). The length of the CDR3 is 16 residues. Trimming removed 2 bases from V and 0 bases from J, with 10 bases in between. CDR3: CASSLITGSNTGELFF. CDR3 in DNA: TGTGCCAGCAGTTTAATCACAGGTTCGAACACCGGGGAGCTGTTTTTT.

This chain links TRBV12-3 or TRBV12-4 with TRBJ1-3; no definite D call. V was pared by 3 bases and J by 14 bases, with 11 bases between. There are 11 residues in the CDR3. CDR3 protein: CASSLITALYF. The CDR3 coding sequence is TGTGCCAGCAGTTTGATAACAGCCCTATATTTT.